These T cell receptor beta chains were read from a single sample in a study of blood T cell repertoires in COVID-19. Clones were read by immunoSEQ multiplex PCR, and TCRdb kept only the in-frame ones, dropping some. The sample contains more than 250,000 clones, about 82% of which appear only once. The sequenced sample was peripheral blood. The receptors originated from a woman aged 45-65 years with acute or convalescent COVID-19. Both conserved end residues are part of each CDR3. The order of the fields is D gene, J gene, V gene, clone size, CDR3 protein, CDR3 DNA. The D gene is left open where the match is weak. Some rows have no size entry. The others give once, few or many, or a class for an expanded clone.

d_gene: TRBD2; j_gene: TRBJ2-1; v_gene: TRBV9; abundance: NA; CDR3aa: CASSANLAGVMDEQFF; CDR3nt: TGTGCCAGCAGCGCCAACTTAGCGGGAGTTATGGATGAGCAGTTCTTC
d_gene: TRBD2; j_gene: TRBJ2-3; v_gene: TRBV24-1; abundance: NA; CDR3aa: CATSDFSGRTTDTQYF; CDR3nt: TGTGCCACCAGTGATTTTAGCGGGAGGACCACAGATACGCAGTATTTT
d_gene: NA; j_gene: TRBJ2-2; v_gene: TRBV6-1; abundance: NA; CDR3aa: CASSEVLSNTGELFF; CDR3nt: TGTGCCAGCAGTGAAGTGCTGAGTAACACCGGGGAGCTGTTTTTT
d_gene: NA; j_gene: TRBJ1-5; v_gene: TRBV2; abundance: NA; CDR3aa: CASTGIRNQPQHF; CDR3nt: TGTGCCAGCACCGGGATTCGTAATCAGCCCCAGCATTTT
d_gene: TRBD2; j_gene: TRBJ2-5; v_gene: TRBV9; abundance: NA; CDR3aa: CASSVGVSGRTQYF; CDR3nt: TGTGCCAGCAGCGTAGGGGTTAGCGGGAGAACCCAGTACTTC
d_gene: TRBD2; j_gene: TRBJ2-7; v_gene: TRBV5-1; abundance: NA; CDR3aa: CASSSRLATAHEQYF; CDR3nt: TGCGCCAGCAGCTCCAGACTAGCTACAGCCCACGAGCAGTACTTC
d_gene: NA; j_gene: TRBJ2-7; v_gene: TRBV2; abundance: NA; CDR3aa: CASSTEPARGLEQYF; CDR3nt: TGTGCCAGCAGTACCGAGCCAGCCCGTGGGCTCGAGCAGTACTTC
d_gene: TRBD2; j_gene: TRBJ2-1; v_gene: TRBV6-5; abundance: once; CDR3aa: CASSYSWLAGYNEQFF; CDR3nt: TGTGCCAGCAGTTACTCGTGGCTAGCGGGATACAATGAGCAGTTCTTC
d_gene: TRBD1; j_gene: TRBJ2-5; v_gene: TRBV7-2; abundance: NA; CDR3aa: CASSRLDREQETQYF; CDR3nt: TGTGCCAGCAGCCGTCTGGACAGGGAACAAGAGACCCAGTACTTC
d_gene: TRBD1; j_gene: TRBJ2-2; v_gene: TRBV28; abundance: NA; CDR3aa: CASRPRGDRLTGELFF; CDR3nt: TGTGCCAGCAGGCCTAGGGGGGACAGGCTCACCGGGGAGCTGTTTTTT
d_gene: NA; j_gene: TRBJ2-2; v_gene: TRBV2; abundance: NA; CDR3aa: CASSRRGSGELFF; CDR3nt: TGTGCCAGCAGCCGCCGGGGGAGCGGGGAGCTGTTTTTT
d_gene: TRBD1; j_gene: TRBJ1-6; v_gene: TRBV29-1; abundance: NA; CDR3aa: CSVGDGQGSPLHF; CDR3nt: TGCAGCGTGGGAGACGGACAGGGTTCACCCCTCCACTTT
d_gene: NA; j_gene: TRBJ2-7; v_gene: TRBV3-1/TRBV3-2; abundance: NA; CDR3aa: CASRDTDVDEQYF; CDR3nt: TGTGCCAGCCGGGACACGGACGTCGACGAGCAGTACTTC
d_gene: NA; j_gene: TRBJ1-2; v_gene: TRBV7-2; abundance: NA; CDR3aa: CASSLEGLSDYGYTF; CDR3nt: TGTGCCAGCAGCTTGGAGGGACTATCGGACTATGGCTACACCTTC
d_gene: TRBD1; j_gene: TRBJ1-2; v_gene: TRBV5-4; abundance: NA; CDR3aa: CASSSRDRGYGYTF; CDR3nt: TGTGCCAGCAGCTCCCGGGACAGGGGCTATGGCTACACCTTC
d_gene: NA; j_gene: TRBJ2-5; v_gene: TRBV7-9; abundance: NA; CDR3aa: CASSSPWIRGFDQYF; CDR3nt: TGTGCCAGCAGCTCTCCCTGGATTCGGGGGTTCGACCAGTACTTC
d_gene: NA; j_gene: TRBJ1-1; v_gene: TRBV28; abundance: NA; CDR3aa: CASSFRGPRATEAFF; CDR3nt: TGTGCCAGCAGTTTCAGGGGACCCCGGGCCACTGAAGCTTTCTTT
d_gene: TRBD2; j_gene: TRBJ2-3; v_gene: TRBV28; abundance: NA; CDR3aa: CASSSHSTSGSTDTQYF; CDR3nt: TGTGCCAGCAGTTCTCACTCGACTAGCGGGAGTACAGATACGCAGTATTTT
d_gene: TRBD2; j_gene: TRBJ2-2; v_gene: TRBV4-2; abundance: few; CDR3aa: CASSQDSSGSTGELFF; CDR3nt: TGTGCCAGCAGCCAAGATTCAAGCGGGAGCACCGGGGAGCTGTTTTTT
d_gene: TRBD1; j_gene: TRBJ1-5; v_gene: TRBV5-1; abundance: NA; CDR3aa: CASSLQGAVNQPQHF; CDR3nt: TGCGCCAGCAGCTTACAGGGGGCGGTAAATCAGCCCCAGCATTTT
d_gene: TRBD2; j_gene: TRBJ2-1; v_gene: TRBV3-1/TRBV3-2; abundance: NA; CDR3aa: CASSQEGLAGEISEQFF; CDR3nt: TGTGCCAGCAGCCAAGAGGGACTAGCGGGAGAAATCAGTGAGCAGTTCTTC
d_gene: TRBD1; j_gene: TRBJ1-4; v_gene: TRBV9; abundance: many; CDR3aa: CASSAQGQGLEKLFF; CDR3nt: TGTGCCAGCAGCGCCCAGGGACAGGGGTTAGAAAAACTGTTTTTT
d_gene: TRBD1; j_gene: TRBJ2-7; v_gene: TRBV27; abundance: NA; CDR3aa: CASSFWDRRREQYF; CDR3nt: TGTGCCAGCAGTTTCTGGGACAGGAGGCGCGAGCAGTACTTC
d_gene: NA; j_gene: TRBJ2-3; v_gene: TRBV6-2/TRBV6-3; abundance: NA; CDR3aa: CASSSPGGSRPDTQYF; CDR3nt: TGTGCCAGCAGCAGCCCTGGGGGGAGTCGGCCAGATACGCAGTATTTT
d_gene: TRBD1; j_gene: TRBJ1-4; v_gene: TRBV5-4; abundance: few; CDR3aa: CASSPDRGDEKLFF; CDR3nt: TGTGCCAGCAGCCCGGACAGGGGAGATGAAAAACTGTTTTTT
d_gene: TRBD1; j_gene: TRBJ1-5; v_gene: TRBV6-5; abundance: NA; CDR3aa: CASRTGNNQPQHF; CDR3nt: TGTGCCAGCAGGACAGGGAACAATCAGCCCCAGCATTTT
d_gene: TRBD1; j_gene: TRBJ2-5; v_gene: TRBV18; abundance: NA; CDR3aa: CASSPRPGTGQETQYF; CDR3nt: TGTGCCAGCTCACCTCGTCCCGGGACAGGGCAAGAGACCCAGTACTTC
d_gene: NA; j_gene: TRBJ1-4; v_gene: TRBV7-9; abundance: few; CDR3aa: CASLRSATNEKLFF; CDR3nt: TGTGCCAGCTTACGTAGCGCAACTAATGAAAAACTGTTTTTT
d_gene: TRBD1; j_gene: TRBJ2-5; v_gene: TRBV7-2; abundance: NA; CDR3aa: CASSYLQGKETQYF; CDR3nt: TGTGCCAGCAGCTATTTACAGGGGAAAGAGACCCAGTACTTC
d_gene: TRBD2; j_gene: TRBJ2-1; v_gene: TRBV10-3; abundance: NA; CDR3aa: CAISRSSGRIDEQFF; CDR3nt: TGTGCCATCAGCCGCTCTAGCGGGAGGATCGATGAGCAGTTCTTC
d_gene: NA; j_gene: TRBJ2-5; v_gene: TRBV2; abundance: NA; CDR3aa: CASTPKETQYF; CDR3nt: TGTGCCAGCACCCCCAAAGAGACCCAGTACTTC
d_gene: TRBD2; j_gene: TRBJ2-2; v_gene: TRBV3-1/TRBV3-2; abundance: few; CDR3aa: CASSQDSGRAGELFF; CDR3nt: TGTGCCAGCAGCCAAGATAGCGGGAGGGCCGGGGAGCTGTTTTTT
d_gene: NA; j_gene: TRBJ2-1; v_gene: TRBV27; abundance: NA; CDR3aa: CASSLWYSRVHNEQFF; CDR3nt: TGTGCCAGCAGTTTATGGTATTCGCGGGTACACAATGAGCAGTTCTTC
d_gene: NA; j_gene: TRBJ1-4; v_gene: TRBV27; abundance: NA; CDR3aa: CASSMGRARGGSFEELFF; CDR3nt: TGTGCCAGCAGTATGGGAAGGGCGCGGGGAGGGTCCTTTGAGGAACTGTTTTTT
d_gene: TRBD2; j_gene: TRBJ2-5; v_gene: TRBV9; abundance: NA; CDR3aa: CASGRGTSGQETQYF; CDR3nt: TGTGCCAGCGGGAGGGGGACTAGCGGCCAAGAGACCCAGTACTTC
d_gene: NA; j_gene: TRBJ2-7; v_gene: TRBV28; abundance: NA; CDR3aa: CASSLWTDFYEQYF; CDR3nt: TGTGCCAGCAGTCTCTGGACAGACTTTTACGAGCAGTACTTC
d_gene: NA; j_gene: TRBJ1-2; v_gene: TRBV5-1; abundance: NA; CDR3aa: CASSLDPGVAYGYTF; CDR3nt: TGCGCCAGCAGCTTGGATCCAGGGGTTGCATATGGCTACACCTTC
d_gene: TRBD1; j_gene: TRBJ1-1; v_gene: TRBV18; abundance: NA; CDR3aa: CASSPYRGRDTEAFF; CDR3nt: TGTGCCAGCTCACCCTACAGGGGGCGAGACACTGAAGCTTTCTTT
d_gene: NA; j_gene: TRBJ2-1; v_gene: TRBV9; abundance: once; CDR3aa: CASSVEGVTRVGEQFF; CDR3nt: TGTGCCAGCAGCGTAGAGGGGGTGACGCGTGTGGGTGAGCAGTTCTTC
d_gene: TRBD2; j_gene: TRBJ2-5; v_gene: TRBV7-2; abundance: once; CDR3aa: CASSLGVASGTQETQYF; CDR3nt: TGTGCCAGCAGCTTAGGTGTGGCTAGCGGGACCCAAGAGACCCAGTACTTC
d_gene: NA; j_gene: TRBJ2-7; v_gene: TRBV3-1/TRBV3-2; abundance: NA; CDR3aa: CASSQVNEQYF; CDR3nt: TGTGCCAGCAGCCAAGTTAACGAGCAGTACTTC
d_gene: TRBD2; j_gene: TRBJ2-2; v_gene: TRBV7-2; abundance: once; CDR3aa: CASSLEKLAANTGELFF; CDR3nt: TGTGCCAGCAGCTTAGAGAAGCTAGCGGCGAACACCGGGGAGCTGTTTTTT
d_gene: TRBD2; j_gene: TRBJ2-3; v_gene: TRBV11-3; abundance: NA; CDR3aa: CASSYRLAGASDTQYF; CDR3nt: TGTGCCAGCAGCTACCGACTAGCGGGAGCCTCAGATACGCAGTATTTT
d_gene: TRBD2; j_gene: TRBJ2-1; v_gene: TRBV5-5; abundance: few; CDR3aa: CASSLVAGGIYNEQFF; CDR3nt: TGTGCCAGCAGCTTAGTAGCGGGAGGTATCTACAATGAGCAGTTCTTC
d_gene: TRBD1; j_gene: TRBJ1-5; v_gene: TRBV2; abundance: few; CDR3aa: CASRLTGDPQSNQPQHF; CDR3nt: TGTGCCAGCAGGTTGACAGGGGACCCCCAAAGCAATCAGCCCCAGCATTTT
d_gene: TRBD1; j_gene: TRBJ2-2; v_gene: TRBV9; abundance: NA; CDR3aa: CASSVDDRGITGELFF; CDR3nt: TGTGCCAGCAGCGTAGACGACAGGGGGATCACCGGGGAGCTGTTTTTT